This T cell receptor beta chain was observed in a study of a mutant IDH1 vaccine in newly diagnosed glioma. Study at large: The study started vaccination 4-6 weeks after radiotherapy alone, or with temozolomide cycles. Earlier care involved radiotherapy, temozolomide, or both, and the majority received both. V12 came at week 35, V13 at week 47. Whole-study findings and limits: Among all patients, vaccine-induced immune responses occurred in roughly 93%.

The protocol was immunoSEQ multiplex PCR, while the TCRdb copy is restricted to in-frame clones and leaves out a portion. The table shows about 29,000 clones, with roughly 76% occurring only once. V shed 3 bases and J shed 5 bases, with 17 bases lying between them. The CDR3 totals 15 residues. Germline loops: CDR1 MGHRA, CDR2 YSYEKL. As regards this clone: What it binds is not known.

Time point reported: week 35, safety follow-up. Mutant IDH1 20-mer peptide, at 300 ug, made up each vaccine dose, with topical imiquimod. The genes are TRBV4-1 and TRBJ2-7; D not resolved. The source was PBMCs, collected from a glioma patient whose treatment included an IDH1 peptide vaccine. The sequence was collected from a man in his fifties with glioma. The CDR3 DNA is TGCGCCAGCAGCCAGGGCCAACAAGTCCCCCACGAGCAGTACTTC. This encodes CASSQGQQVPHEQYF.